The present T cell receptor (beta chain) was sequenced within a study of blood T cell repertoires in COVID-19. Per the original data handling: Estimates of nucleated cell counts were drawn from the amplification of reference gene primers. Profiling relied on immunoSEQ multiplex PCR, and the TCRdb table lists in-frame clones only, not all of them. For V, J and clone size, that table is used; D and trimming come from the DNA. The sample yields over 90,000 clones, 75% to 90% seen once. This clone was seen only once. The receptor was derived from an elderly man with acute or convalescent COVID-19. The specimen was peripheral blood.

The CDR3 coding sequence is TGTGCCAGCAGCCAAGATTGGGGGGTATACGAGCAGTACTTC. It codes for CASSQDWGVYEQYF. The chain uses TRBV3-1 (or the pseudogene TRBV3-2) and TRBJ2-7; a possible D gene is TRBD2 (6 bases). Trimming left V 0 bases short and J 4 bases short, with 10 bases between. Germline V lookup: CDR1 LGHDT, CDR2 YNNKEL (reference sequence). The CDR3 sequence is 14 residues long.